The 11 T cell receptor beta chains reported below all come from one sample, sequenced in a study of cytomegalovirus exposure and HLA in healthy donors. Primers: 60 Vbeta forward and 13 Jbeta reverse. The repertoire was sequenced with immunoSEQ multiplex PCR; TCRdb's copy has only in-frame clones and lacks some. The sample includes just over 150,000 clones, 80% to 90% of them seen just once. What was sequenced was PBMCs. The receptors here all came from a man aged 45-65 years in good health and CMV-seropositive.

This chain joins TRBV18 and TRBJ2-1; 11 bases map to TRBD1. Looked up from germline, CDR1 is KGHSH and CDR2 is LQKENI. The V segment lost 0 bases and the J segment 2 bases; nucleotides outside the gene matches: 3. CDR3 size: 17 residues. This chain's CDR3 is CASSPPGDRGTYNEQFF. CDR3 nucleotide sequence: TGTGCCAGCTCACCACCCGGGGACAGGGGGACCTACAATGAGCAGTTCTTC.

The chain employs TRBV19 and TRBJ2-2; 7 nucleotides agree with TRBD1. J was trimmed by 1 base and V by 3 bases; bases with no gene match: 2. In germline, CDR1 is LNHDA, CDR2 SQIVND (reference sequence). The length of the CDR3 is 15 residues. The CDR3 DNA reads as TGTGCCAGTAGTATGCGGACAGGGAACACCGGGGAGCTGTTTTTT. As protein: CASSMRTGNTGELFF.

The CDR3 loop reads CASSLYKLAGSNSYEQYV. The CDR3, as DNA: TGTGCCAGCAGTTTGTATAAACTAGCGGGTTCCAACTCCTACGAGCAGTACGTC. J is TRBJ2-7 and V is TRBV27; TRBD2 aligns across 9 bases. Trimming took 3 bases from V and 0 from J; bases not matched to a gene: 12. This CDR3 spans 18 amino acids. CDR1 is MNHEY, CDR2 SMNVEV, per germline (reference sequence).

Regarding this clone: This CDR3 is missing its conserved last phenylalanine or tryptophan, likely due to a read error. V and J are TRBV4-1 and TRBJ1-5; 9 nucleotides align to TRBD1. Unmatched junction bases numbered 11, after V lost 1 base and J lost 7 bases. In germline, CDR1 is MGHRA, CDR2 YSYEKL. This CDR3 contains 17 residues. The chain's CDR3 is CASSQVLQGAHTQPQHL. The CDR3 nucleotides are TGCGCCAGCAGCCAAGTCCTACAGGGGGCCCACACCCAGCCCCAGCATCTT.

This clone was observed a few times. Written as DNA, the CDR3 is TGTGCCAGCAGTGACCCCGGACAGGGACATAGCAATCAGCCCCAGCATTTT. Translation: CASSDPGQGHSNQPQHF. The V and J genes are TRBV25-1 and TRBJ1-5, with TRBD1 matching over 8 bases. Per the germline V gene, CDR1 is MGHDK and CDR2 is SYGVNS. With 3 bases clipped from V and 0 bases from J, the junction kept 7 bases outside the gene matches. CDR3 length: 17 residues.

With regard to this clone: Different DNA sequences within this sample yield the same CDR3. The chain carries TRBV12-5 and TRBJ2-3, with unresolved D. The CDR3 has 12 amino acids. V lost 6 bases and J 2 bases, leaving 6 bases between the germline ends. The germline CDR1 and CDR2 sequences are LGHNT and FRNRAP. CDR3 amino acids: CASGGLTDTQYF. The CDR3 DNA sequence: TGTGCTAGTGGGGGCCTCACAGATACGCAGTATTTT.

As concerns this clone: A junction boundary mismatches the germline segment, possibly from a read error. The chain links TRBV7-9 to TRBJ2-1; the match to TRBD1 covers 11 bases. The CDR3 spans 16 residues. The V gene's germline CDR1 is SEHNR and CDR2 FQNEAQ (reference sequence). CDR3 nucleotides: TGTTCCAGCAGCCCAGCCGGGGGACAGGGGGGTCATGAGCAGTTCTTC. Residues: CSSSPAGGQGGHEQFF.

This chain uses TRBV13 with TRBJ2-1, with D unclear. V dropped 6 bases and J dropped 0 bases, with 6 bases sitting between them. This CDR3 is 13 amino acids long. Germline lookup yields CDR1 PRHDT and CDR2 FYEKMQ (reference sequence). CDR3 sequence (DNA): TGTGCCAGCAGTATTATCTCCTACAATGAGCAGTTCTTC. As protein: CASSIISYNEQFF.

This clone is a singleton in its sample. The chain employs TRBV27 and TRBJ1-5, with 8 bases fitting TRBD1. Germline trimming cut 3 bases from V and 3 bases from J; bases unmatched to any gene: 13. The CDR3 spans 18 residues. Germline CDR1 is MNHEY and CDR2 is SMNVEV (reference sequence). The CDR3 is CASSFHNPSGQVNQPQHF. CDR3 coding DNA: TGTGCCAGCAGTTTTCACAATCCGTCGGGACAGGTCAATCAGCCCCAGCATTTT.

This clone was seen more than once but under ten times. The rearrangement links TRBV19 to TRBJ2-7, with 8 bases matching TRBD1. Trimming removed 5 bases from V and 3 bases from J; junction bases left unmatched: 3. Germline V gene sequence: CDR1 LNHDA, CDR2 SQIVND (reference sequence). The CDR3 sequence is 13 residues long. The CDR3 reads CASSPTGGYEQYF. CDR3 coding DNA: TGTGCCAGTAGTCCCACAGGGGGCTACGAGCAGTACTTC.

This rearrangement joins TRBV4-1 to TRBJ2-1, with 10 bases aligning to TRBD2. V lost 0 bases and J lost 3; bases outside the gene matches: 5. From germline, CDR1 is MGHRA and CDR2 YSYEKL. The CDR3 covers 17 residues. The CDR3 nucleotides read TGCGCCAGCAGCCAAGACCAGACTAGCGGGCTCTACAATGAGCAGTTCTTC. Its protein product is CASSQDQTSGLYNEQFF.